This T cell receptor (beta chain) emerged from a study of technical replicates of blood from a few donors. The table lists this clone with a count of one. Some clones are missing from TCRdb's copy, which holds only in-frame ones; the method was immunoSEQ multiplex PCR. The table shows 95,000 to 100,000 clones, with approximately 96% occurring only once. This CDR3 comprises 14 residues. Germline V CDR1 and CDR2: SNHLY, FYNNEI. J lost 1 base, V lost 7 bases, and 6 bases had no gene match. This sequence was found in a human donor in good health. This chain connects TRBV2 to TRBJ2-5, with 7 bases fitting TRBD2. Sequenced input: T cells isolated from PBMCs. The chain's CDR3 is CASTGGDFQETQYF. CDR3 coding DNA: TGTGCCAGCACGGGGGGAGACTTCCAAGAGACCCAGTACTTC.